One and the same sample provided the 17 T cell receptor beta chains below, sequenced in a study of a mutant IDH1 vaccine in newly diagnosed glioma. Regarding time point: baseline, week 1 (first vaccination visit). Treatment denoted: pre-vaccination baseline after standard-of-care therapy. Data came from immunoSEQ multiplex PCR; TCRdb stores just in-frame clones and leaves some out. Of around 88,000 clones in the sample, roughly 77% were seen once. This material consisted of PBMCs, taken from a glioma patient treated with radiotherapy, temozolomide or both. Receptors originate from a man aged 35 to 55 with glioma.

This clone has a single count. V usage is TRBV19 and J usage is TRBJ2-1; D uncertain. The CDR3 spans 15 residues. Germline CDR1 is LNHDA and CDR2 is SQIVND (reference sequence). V was clipped by 3 bases and J by 8 bases, with 17 bases between them. CDR3 amino acids: CASSIRAAPRHEQFF. The CDR3 DNA follows: TGTGCCAGTAGTATTAGGGCGGCTCCCAGGCATGAGCAGTTCTTC.

The genes are TRBV2 and TRBJ1-1; D is unclear. V lost 6 bases and J lost 4, with 9 bases in between. CDR1 is SNHLY, CDR2 FYNNEI, per germline. This CDR3 has 12 residues. CDR3 nucleotide sequence: TGTGCCAGCAGAGCTAGTGGCACTGAAGCTTTCTTT. Residues: CASRASGTEAFF.

The table lists this clone with a few counts. The chain carries TRBV6-1 and TRBJ2-7; D remains unclear. Germline CDR1 is MNHNS and CDR2 is SASEGT. The CDR3 extends over 13 amino acids. Deletions cut 5 bases from V and 2 bases from J, with 10 bases between. CDR3 loop: CASSTAGTYEQYF. The CDR3, as DNA: TGTGCCAGCAGTACTGCTGGCACCTACGAGCAGTACTTC.

This clone has just a few counts. The chain links TRBV6-1 to TRBJ2-7, with 10 bases lining up with TRBD1. V gave up 5 bases and J gave up 6 bases; unmatched junction bases: 4. Per the germline V gene, CDR1 is MNHNS and CDR2 is SASEGT. The CDR3 runs 13 residues. For the CDR3, the DNA is TGTGCCAGCAGTTTGACAGGGGGCGGCGAGCAGTACTTC. Translated, it gives CASSLTGGGEQYF.

This chain connects TRBV15 to TRBJ1-5, with D uncertain. CDR3 size: 15 residues. Per the germline V gene, CDR1 is LNHNV and CDR2 is YYDKDF (reference sequence). V lost 0 bases to trimming and J lost 3 bases, with 9 bases between them. The CDR3 sequence: CATSRDWALNQPQHF. The CDR3 DNA sequence: TGTGCCACCAGCAGAGATTGGGCCCTCAATCAGCCCCAGCATTTT.

The V and J genes are TRBV6-5 and TRBJ1-3; D is perhaps TRBD1 (5 bases). V lost 5 bases to trimming and J lost 0 bases, with 11 bases between them. The length of the CDR3 is 15 residues. Germline-derived CDR1 and CDR2 are MNHEY and SVGAGI. For the CDR3, the DNA is TGTGCCAGCAGTGCTACAGGCCACTCTGGAAACACCATATATTTT. This codes for CASSATGHSGNTIYF.

Concerning this clone itself: One end of the junction fails to match germline, which may point to a read error. The rearrangement uses TRBV19 and TRBJ1-5, with D perhaps TRBD1 (6 bases). This CDR3 is built from 16 residues. The germline CDR1 and CDR2 sequences are LNHDA and SQIVND (reference sequence). The CDR3 loop is CASSILGQFSNQPQHF. For the CDR3, the DNA is TGTGCCAGCAGTATCCTTGGACAGTTTAGCAATCAGCCCCAGCATTTT. The whole variable domain, remainder taken from reference TRBV19 and TRBJ1-5, is DGGITQSPKYLFRKEGQNVTLSCEQNLNHDAMYWYRQDPGQGLRLIYYSQIVNDFQKGDIAEGYSVSREKKESFPLTVTSAQKNPTAFYLCASSILGQFSNQPQHFGDGTRLSIL.

This clone was detected a few times. This sequence joins TRBV7-8 and TRBJ1-6; the D gene is possibly TRBD1 (5 bases). Germline loops: CDR1 SGHVS, CDR2 FQNEAQ. The V end was cut by 1 base, the J end by 7 bases, with 14 bases between. The CDR3 length is 16 residues. The CDR3 is CASSLVEGAPNSPLHF. The CDR3 DNA reads TGTGCCAGCAGCTTAGTGGAAGGGGCGCCCAATTCACCCCTCCACTTT.

The rearrangement links TRBV7-2 to TRBJ2-4; no clear D gene. Trimming removed 5 bases from V and 0 bases from J, with 14 bases in between. This CDR3 is 16 amino acids long. The germline gives CDR1 SGHTA, CDR2 FQGNSA. CDR3 protein: CASSPDGIRAKNIQYF. The CDR3 region has the DNA TGTGCCAGCAGCCCCGACGGAATACGAGCCAAAAACATTCAGTACTTC.

The chain combines TRBV19 with TRBJ1-5; D is perhaps TRBD1 (6 bases). Germline CDR1 is LNHDA and CDR2 is SQIVND (reference sequence). The CDR3 sequence is 18 residues long. Trimming shortened V by 1 base and J by 2 bases, and 18 bases separated the two germline ends. CDR3 nucleotide sequence: TGTGCCAGTAGTATAGCCCTGAGGGGGACCAAGGGCAATCAGCCCCAGCATTTT. This sequence encodes CASSIALRGTKGNQPQHF.

The chain has TRBV21-1 and TRBJ2-1; the tabulated D call, TRBD1, remains unverified against the DNA. TRBV21-1 is termed a pseudogene. The CDR3 has 15 residues. CDR3 bases: TGTGCCAGCAGCAAAGTTCCAGGGGGCAAGAATGAGCAGTTCTTC. Translating it yields CASSKVPGGKNEQFF.

V gene TRBV2 combines with J gene TRBJ2-7, with a possible D match to TRBD1 (5 bases). The CDR3 extends over 15 amino acids. In germline, CDR1 is SNHLY, CDR2 FYNNEI. V gave up 5 bases and J gave up 2 bases, with 16 bases separating them. The CDR3 loop is CASSSDRVRTYEQYF. CDR3 coding DNA: TGTGCCAGCAGTTCTGACAGAGTTAGAACCTACGAGCAGTACTTC. The full variable domain, completed using reference TRBV2 and TRBJ2-7, is EPEVTQTPSHQVTQMGQEVILRCVPISNHLYFYWYRQILGQKVEFLVSFYNNEISEKSEIFDDQFSVERPDGSNFTLKIRSTKLEDSAMYFCASSSDRVRTYEQYFGPGTRLTVT.

This sequence joins TRBV7-9 and TRBJ2-7; 8 bases are a match to TRBD1. In germline, CDR1 is SEHNR, CDR2 FQNEAQ (reference sequence). V dropped 4 bases and J dropped 6; count of bases not matched to a gene: 11. The CDR3 length is 15 residues. CDR3 sequence reads: CASSSSSQGDSEQYF. For the CDR3, the DNA is TGTGCCAGCAGCTCCTCTTCACAGGGGGATTCCGAGCAGTACTTC.

This clone turned up a few times. The rearrangement uses TRBV19 and TRBJ1-1, with D uncertain. This CDR3 is 13 amino acids long. Germline V gene lookup returns CDR1 LNHDA and CDR2 SQIVND (reference sequence). Trimming removed 6 bases at V and 5 bases at J, with 13 bases between. For the CDR3, the DNA is TGTGCCAGTAGAGTGGCAGCTGAAACTGAAGCTTTCTTT. Residues: CASRVAAETEAFF.

The V and J genes are TRBV6-1 and TRBJ1-2, with a possible D match to TRBD1 (5 bases). Germline values: CDR1 MNHNS, CDR2 SASEGT. The CDR3 has 15 amino acids. The V gene lost 5 bases and the J gene lost 4 bases, with 17 bases spanning the gap. Written as DNA, the CDR3 is TGTGCCAGCAGTTTACTCGGGGGAACTGCCTATGGCTACACCTTC. Its translation is CASSLLGGTAYGYTF.

The chain recombines TRBV19 with TRBJ2-3, with a weak D call TRBD1 (5 bases). Germline V CDR1 and CDR2: LNHDA, SQIVND (reference sequence). The CDR3 loop spans 14 amino acids. V lost 9 bases and J 2 bases, leaving 15 bases between the germline ends. The CDR3: CASTQGPSTDTQYF. CDR3 nucleotide sequence: TGTGCCAGCACCCAGGGCCCCTCCACAGATACGCAGTATTTT.

This clone was observed a single time. The chain carries TRBV7-8 and TRBJ2-3; D is unresolved. The length of the CDR3 is 12 residues. Germline V gene data show CDR1 as SGHVS and CDR2 as FQNEAQ. The ends were cut back, 5 bases at V and 11 bases at J, with 14 bases in the middle. CDR3 nucleotide sequence: TGTGCCAGCAGCCTTGACATGCACGGGCAGTATTTT. Residues: CASSLDMHGQYF.